This record covers a single T cell receptor (beta chain). This sample stems from a study of blood T cell repertoires in COVID-19. About the research overall: Material from acute and convalescent COVID-19 was sourced from the United States, Italy and Spain. PBMCs, B-cell-depleted T cells, or T cells provided the cDNA or gDNA that made up the material.

In the original analysis: Amplification with reference gene primers provided the estimates of nucleated cell counts. Some clones are missing from TCRdb's copy, which holds only in-frame ones; the method was immunoSEQ multiplex PCR. V, J and clone size derive from that table, while D and trimming were established from the DNA sequence. This sample has about 83,000 clones, with around 84% found just once. Trimming cost V 3 bases and J 4 bases, with 11 bases left between them. This CDR3 contains 13 residues. Germline V CDR1 and CDR2: DFQATT, SNEGSKA (reference sequence). The rearrangement links TRBV20-1 to TRBJ2-3; tentative D call: TRBD2 (5 bases). The specimen was peripheral blood. This TCR derives from a woman older than 75 in a cohort sampled during active or convalescent COVID-19. CDR3 nucleotide sequence: TGCAGTGCTAGTTTGTTCGGGGCAGATACGCAGTATTTT. Translation gives CSASLFGADTQYF.